The clone carrying this T cell receptor beta chain was seen a few times. The CDR3 covers 19 residues. Germline V gene lookup returns CDR1 MNHEY and CDR2 SVGEGT. V trimming: 0 bases; J trimming: 6 bases; junction bases outside the gene matches: 14. Only in-frame clones appear in the TCRdb table, and some are missing; sequencing was by immunoSEQ multiplex PCR. The profile shows around 190,000 clones, 86% of them singletons. This specimen comes from a study of blood T cell repertoires in COVID-19. As for the study in general: Acute and convalescent COVID-19 specimens originated in the United States, Italy and Spain.

This TCR was recovered from a man aged 50-60 years with active or convalescent COVID-19. The chain has TRBV6-2 or TRBV6-3 and TRBJ2-3; 11 bases fit TRBD1. Sequencing input: peripheral blood. As DNA, the CDR3 is TGTGCCAGCAGTTACTCGAGCCGACCGGGACAGGGGGTTCGGGATACGCAGTATTTT. Residues: CASSYSSRPGQGVRDTQYF.